Listed below are T cell receptor beta chains from one sample, sequenced in a study of blood T cells in healthy people across ages. From the 5' RACE reads, TCRdb called clonotypes with MiXCR, one entry per CDR3 protein. Here the sample spans 1.4 million or so distinct CDR3 sequences, approximately 43% being singletons. Sequencing input: blood. The source of these receptors is a woman aged 18 to 35 in good health. CDR3s include the opening cysteine and the closing phenylalanine or tryptophan. The D gene is left open where the match is weak. Clone size is not always given. Where it is, it says once, few, many or a class for expanded clones.

V gene	J gene	CDR3 length	D gene	clone size	CDR3 protein	CDR3 DNA
TRBV7-8	TRBJ1-1	16	.	once	CASSLDQAGLNTEAFF	TGTGCCAGCAGCTTAGACCAAGCTGGGCTGAACACTGAAGCTTTCTTT
TRBV5-1	TRBJ2-7	14	TRBD1	.	CASSFGTGNREQYF	TGCGCCAGCAGTTTTGGGACAGGGAACCGCGAGCAGTACTTC
TRBV5-1	TRBJ2-1	16	TRBD1	few	CASSLPGTGEGNEQFF	TGCGCCAGCAGCTTGCCTGGGACAGGGGAAGGCAATGAGCAGTTCTTC
TRBV28	TRBJ1-3	13	.	.	CASSLQEGDTIYF	TGTGCCAGCAGCCTCCAAGAGGGAGACACCATATATTTT
TRBV7-2	TRBJ2-1	15	.	few	CASSLSAASYNEQFF	TGTGCCAGCAGCTTATCGGCAGCCTCCTACAATGAGCAGTTCTTC
TRBV29-1	TRBJ2-5	10	.	many	CSVETGTQYF	TGCAGCGTTGAAACTGGGACCCAGTACTTC
TRBV7-2	TRBJ2-1	15	TRBD2	many	CASSIIAGGSDEQFF	TGTGCCAGCAGCATCATAGCGGGAGGTAGCGATGAGCAGTTCTTC
TRBV7-2	TRBJ1-2	13	.	.	CASRQGEGEGYTF	TGTGCCAGCAGACAGGGAGAGGGAGAGGGCTACACCTTC
TRBV9	TRBJ1-1	13	.	.	CASSGEENTEAFF	TGTGCCAGCAGCGGGGAGGAGAACACTGAAGCTTTCTTT
TRBV6-5	TRBJ1-1	14	TRBD1	.	CASSYRGLGTEAFF	TGTGCCAGCAGCTACAGGGGATTGGGCACTGAAGCTTTCTTT
TRBV18	TRBJ2-3	15	.	.	CASSPSGQNGDTQYF	TGTGCCAGCTCACCTTCGGGGCAGAATGGAGATACGCAGTATTTT